This T cell receptor (beta chain) was sequenced during a study of cytomegalovirus exposure and HLA in healthy donors. A few counts support this clone. Use of 60 Vbeta and 13 Jbeta primers characterized the PCR. This table comes from immunoSEQ multiplex PCR, and its TCRdb copy is limited to in-frame clones, with some not included. The data contain roughly 55,000 clones, roughly 74% of them singletons. Trimming removed 4 bases from V and 5 bases from J; junction bases left unmatched: 7. CDR3 length equals 15 residues. CDR1 and CDR2 (germline): SGHNT, YYREEE (reference sequence). This sequence originates from a man aged 40-49 years in good health and CMV-seropositive. This chain joins TRBV5-4 and TRBJ2-7; 12 nucleotides match TRBD2. Sequenced material: PBMCs. CDR3 region: CASSLAGGRYHEQYF. CDR3 DNA sequence: TGTGCCAGCAGCCTAGCGGGGGGGCGTTACCACGAGCAGTACTTC.